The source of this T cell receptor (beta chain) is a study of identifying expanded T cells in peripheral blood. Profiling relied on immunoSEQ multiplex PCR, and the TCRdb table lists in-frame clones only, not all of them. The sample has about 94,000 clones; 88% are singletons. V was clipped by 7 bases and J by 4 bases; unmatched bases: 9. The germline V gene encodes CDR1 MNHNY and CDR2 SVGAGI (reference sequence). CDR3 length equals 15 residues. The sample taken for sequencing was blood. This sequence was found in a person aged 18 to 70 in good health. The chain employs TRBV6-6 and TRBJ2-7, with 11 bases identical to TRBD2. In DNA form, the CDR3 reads TGTGCCAGCACCGCTAAACTAGCGGGAGCGTACGAGCAGTACTTC. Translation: CASTAKLAGAYEQYF.